Described below is a single T cell receptor (beta chain) sequence and its context. Trimming shortened V by 5 bases and J by 0 bases, and 20 bases separated the two germline ends. Germline V gives CDR1 SGHVS, CDR2 FQNEAQ. The CDR3 covers 18 residues. This entry is derived from a study of blood T cell repertoires in COVID-19. On the study more broadly: Nucleic acid was either cDNA or gDNA, and it came from T cells, B-cell-depleted T cells, or PBMCs.

This table comes from immunoSEQ multiplex PCR, and its TCRdb copy is limited to in-frame clones, with some not included. The sample lists 140,000 or so clones; 84% were seen once. Those enrolled, adults aged roughly 18 to 90 years, came from about two dozen US areas. Assignment of participants to cohorts was predicated upon participant-reported clinical history. Within the 2 weeks before study entry, each person in the exposed group met a COVID-19 case. Sequencing input: PBMCs or T cells enriched from blood (not recorded which). The receptor's source is a woman aged 18-29 years who had been exposed to COVID-19. V is TRBV7-8 and J is TRBJ1-5; no firm D call. In DNA, the CDR3 is TGTGCCAGCAGCCCACCCGTCCGGGAGAGGCGTAGCAATCAGCCCCAGCATTTT. Its protein product is CASSPPVRERRSNQPQHF.